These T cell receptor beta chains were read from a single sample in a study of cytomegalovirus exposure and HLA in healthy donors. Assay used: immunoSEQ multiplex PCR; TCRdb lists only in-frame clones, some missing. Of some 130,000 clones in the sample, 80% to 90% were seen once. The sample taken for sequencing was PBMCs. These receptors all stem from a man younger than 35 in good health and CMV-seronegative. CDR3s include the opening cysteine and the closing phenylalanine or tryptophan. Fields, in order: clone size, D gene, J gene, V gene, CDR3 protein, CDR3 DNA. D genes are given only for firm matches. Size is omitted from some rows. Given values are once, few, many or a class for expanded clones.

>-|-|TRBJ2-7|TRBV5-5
CASSLGSGGYEQYF
TGTGCCAGCAGCTTGGGGTCAGGGGGGTACGAGCAGTACTTC
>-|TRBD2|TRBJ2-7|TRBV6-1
CASRETSDSYEQYF
TGTGCCAGCAGGGAGACTAGCGATTCCTACGAGCAGTACTTC
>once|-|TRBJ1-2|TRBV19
CASSIIQVAADVYGYTF
TGTGCCAGTAGTATAATACAGGTCGCTGCAGACGTTTATGGCTACACCTTC
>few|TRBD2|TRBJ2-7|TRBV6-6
CASSYSIGGYEQYF
TGTGCCAGCAGTTACTCGATCGGGGGGTACGAGCAGTACTTC
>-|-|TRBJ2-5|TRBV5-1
CASSVEGAGETQYF
TGCGCCAGCAGCGTGGAGGGGGCGGGGGAGACCCAGTACTTC
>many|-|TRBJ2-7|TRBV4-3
CASSQAPGESYEQYF
TGCGCCAGCAGCCAAGCACCGGGAGAATCCTACGAGCAGTACTTC
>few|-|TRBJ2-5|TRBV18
CASSPTGQETQYF
TGTGCCAGCTCACCAACGGGGCAAGAGACCCAGTACTTC
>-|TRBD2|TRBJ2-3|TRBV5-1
CASSLVPSGGAGDTQYF
TGCGCCAGCAGCTTGGTCCCTAGCGGGGGGGCCGGAGATACGCAGTATTTT
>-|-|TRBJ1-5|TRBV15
CATSRDTRQGKQPQHF
TGTGCCACCAGCAGAGATACTCGGCAGGGTAAGCAGCCCCAGCATTTT
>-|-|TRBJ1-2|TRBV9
CASSDRGGHYGYTF
TGTGCCAGCAGCGATCGTGGCGGCCACTATGGCTACACCTTC
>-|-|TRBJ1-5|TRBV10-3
CAISTTESQPQHF
TGTGCCATCAGCACAACAGAAAGTCAGCCCCAGCATTTT
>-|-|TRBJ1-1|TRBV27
CASSIWGGNTEAFF
TGTGCCAGCAGTATATGGGGGGGGAACACTGAAGCTTTCTTT
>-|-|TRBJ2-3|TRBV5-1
CASTAQDSLTDTQYF
TGCGCCAGCACCGCACAGGATTCCCTCACAGATACGCAGTATTTT
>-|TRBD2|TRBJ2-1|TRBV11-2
CASSLAAGGPVNEQFF
TGTGCCAGCAGCTTAGCTGCGGGAGGGCCCGTCAATGAGCAGTTCTTC
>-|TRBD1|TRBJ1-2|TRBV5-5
CASSQFPPGQGFGYTF
TGTGCCAGCAGTCAGTTCCCCCCGGGACAGGGCTTTGGCTACACCTTC
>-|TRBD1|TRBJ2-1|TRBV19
CASSIGGTGFFDSYNEQFF
TGTGCCAGTAGTATAGGCGGGACAGGGTTTTTTGACTCCTACAATGAGCAGTTCTTC
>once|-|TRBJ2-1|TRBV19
CASSIQAPLHNEQFF
TGTGCCAGTAGTATCCAGGCCCCACTTCACAATGAGCAGTTCTTC
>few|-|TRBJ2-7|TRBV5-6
CASSSERLDHEQYF
TGTGCCAGCAGCTCGGAGCGACTAGACCACGAGCAGTACTTC
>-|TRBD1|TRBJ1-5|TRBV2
CASRRGGDRLGNQPQHF
TGTGCCAGCAGAAGGGGGGGGGACAGGCTTGGCAATCAGCCCCAGCATTTT
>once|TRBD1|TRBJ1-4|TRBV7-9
CASSLSGTGEKLFF
TGTGCCAGCAGCTTATCAGGGACAGGGGAAAAACTGTTTTTT
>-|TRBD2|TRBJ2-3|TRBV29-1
CSVLGGTSGTDTQYF
TGCAGCGTTCTTGGGGGGACTAGCGGGACAGATACGCAGTATTTT
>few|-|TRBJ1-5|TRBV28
CASSRGRANQPQHF
TGTGCCAGCAGCCGAGGGAGGGCTAATCAGCCCCAGCATTTT
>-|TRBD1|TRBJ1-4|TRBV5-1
CASSSDRPNEKLFF
TGCGCCAGCAGCTCGGACAGGCCGAATGAAAAACTGTTTTTT
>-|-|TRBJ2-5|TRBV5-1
CASSLVPDQETQYF
TGCGCCAGCAGCTTGGTTCCAGATCAAGAGACCCAGTACTTC
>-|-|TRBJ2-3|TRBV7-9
CASSYPGISTDTQYF
TGTGCCAGCAGCTATCCGGGAATAAGCACAGATACGCAGTATTTT
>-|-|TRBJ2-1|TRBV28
CASSFGGRISSYNEQFF
TGTGCCAGCAGTTTCGGAGGACGTATCAGCTCCTACAATGAGCAGTTCTTC
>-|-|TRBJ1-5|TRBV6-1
CASSAPTVLSNQPQHF
TGTGCCAGCAGTGCCCCCACGGTCTTAAGCAATCAGCCCCAGCATTTT
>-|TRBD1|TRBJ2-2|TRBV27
CASSLRLRNRGAGELFF
TGTGCCAGCAGTTTAAGACTCCGGAACAGGGGGGCCGGGGAGCTGTTTTTT
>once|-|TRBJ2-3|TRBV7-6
CASSPLMGRPADTQYF
TGTGCCAGCAGCCCGCTGATGGGGCGGCCCGCAGATACGCAGTATTTT
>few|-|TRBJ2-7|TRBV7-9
CASSFGIGAYEQYF
TGTGCCAGCAGCTTTGGTATCGGGGCCTACGAGCAGTACTTC
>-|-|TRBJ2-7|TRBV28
CASSLPLGVDFDYEQYF
TGTGCCAGCAGCCTCCCCCTAGGGGTAGATTTTGACTACGAGCAGTACTTC
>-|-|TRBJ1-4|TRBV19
CASSDPGLSEKLFF
TGTGCCAGTAGCGATCCAGGGTTGTCTGAAAAACTGTTTTTT
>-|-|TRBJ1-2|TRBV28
CASSPAGANYGYTF
TGTGCCAGCAGTCCAGCGGGGGCTAACTATGGCTACACCTTC
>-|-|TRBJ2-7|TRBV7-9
CASSLDTSSVEQYF
TGTGCCAGCAGCTTGGACACCAGTTCTGTGGAGCAGTACTTC
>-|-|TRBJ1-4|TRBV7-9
CASSPQGPTNEKLFF
TGTGCCAGCAGCCCACAGGGTCCAACTAATGAAAAACTGTTTTTT
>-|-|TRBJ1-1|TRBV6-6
CASSLLNTEAFF
TGTGCCAGCAGCCTTCTTAACACTGAAGCTTTCTTT
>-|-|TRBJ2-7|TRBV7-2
CASSFSPFSYEQYF
TGTGCCAGCAGCTTCAGTCCTTTCTCCTACGAGCAGTACTTC
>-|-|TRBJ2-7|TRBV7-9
CASRPGTGETYEQYF
TGTGCCAGCAGGCCCGGGACGGGAGAAACCTACGAGCAGTACTTC
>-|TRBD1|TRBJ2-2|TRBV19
CASRVDRGTGELFF
TGTGCCAGTAGAGTGGACAGGGGCACCGGGGAGCTGTTTTTT